In this sample, the clone carrying this TCR beta chain turned up many times. Via MiXCR, TCRdb re-called the reads, giving one row per CDR3 protein. Of 230,000 or so distinct CDR3 sequences listed, more than 15% were seen once; the top ten hold approximately 44%. This record belongs to a study of T cell repertoires in cytomegalovirus infection. Looking at the study overall: Evidence of both CMV infection and a matching HLA type came from public TCR beta signatures.

Germline V gene sequence: CDR1 SGHVS, CDR2 FQNEAQ. This CDR3 contains 12 residues. The specimen sequenced was CD8+ T cells from PBMCs. The receptor comes from a human donor in good health (CMV status not recorded). Some clones in this sample may be carry-over from other donors' samples. This rearrangement joins TRBV7-8 to TRBJ2-2, with TRBD1 as a possible D gene (6 bases). CDR3 region: CGGQQYTGELFF. CDR3 in DNA: TGTGGAGGACAGCAGTACACCGGGGAGCTGTTTTTT.